Listed below are T cell receptor beta chains from one sample, sequenced in a study of cytomegalovirus exposure and HLA in healthy donors. The repertoire was sequenced with immunoSEQ multiplex PCR; TCRdb's copy has only in-frame clones and lacks some. The top ten clones hold about 6.1% of a sample with hundreds of thousands of clones, around 76% of them seen once. The sample was PBMCs. Receptors were obtained from a man between 35 and 55 years old in good health and CMV-seropositive. Both conserved end residues are trimmed from each CDR3. The D gene is left open where the match is weak. Where a row states a size, it is once, few, many or the class of an expanded clone; other rows omit it.

D	V	J	size	CDR3
-	TRBV5-6	TRBJ1-3	-	ASTSERAAEMRGIY
-	TRBV6-5	TRBJ1-4	-	ASSSRSWAKLF
TRBD1	TRBV6-5	TRBJ1-2	-	ASSYSTGSHYGYT
TRBD2	TRBV9	TRBJ2-1	-	ASSVGLAVSSYNEQF
-	TRBV30	TRBJ2-3	-	AWSIRISDTQY
-	TRBV7-9	TRBJ1-4	-	ASSTGQLTNEKLF
TRBD2	TRBV9	TRBJ2-2	-	ASSVRGSTAGELF
-	TRBV5-1	TRBJ2-2	-	ASSSFLGTGELF
TRBD1	TRBV4-1	TRBJ2-1	-	ASSLRQGGYNEQF
TRBD1	TRBV18	TRBJ2-7	-	ASSRGQSYEQY
-	TRBV15	TRBJ1-5	once	ATSRSGLFSNQPQH
-	TRBV5-1	TRBJ1-5	few	ASSLTGEYNQPQH
TRBD1	TRBV29-1	TRBJ2-3	-	SVKKLTGGGKTDTQY
TRBD1	TRBV5-6	TRBJ2-2	-	ASSLTGVGTGELF
TRBD1	TRBV30	TRBJ2-3	-	AWSATGGAPDTQY
-	TRBV7-9	TRBJ2-7	-	VSSLSGYEQY
TRBD2	TRBV5-4	TRBJ2-3	-	ASRRDFRGGTDTQY
TRBD1	TRBV5-6	TRBJ1-1	few	ASSSAGGNTEAF
TRBD2	TRBV5-4	TRBJ2-7	-	ASSSGLGDNYEQY
-	TRBV5-1	TRBJ2-1	-	ASRVMRDEQF
TRBD1	TRBV15	TRBJ1-1	-	ATSKYRGGGSGTEAF
-	TRBV9	TRBJ2-2	once	ASSVATGFRELF
TRBD1	TRBV5-4	TRBJ2-3	-	ASSLGTGNTDTQY